These 15 T cell receptor beta chains were sequenced from one sample in a study of CD8 T cells in ankylosing spondylitis. TCRdb re-analysed the 5' RACE reads in MiXCR, keeping a single row per CDR3 protein. The sample contains more than 7,500 distinct CDR3 sequences, 3.9% of which appear only once. The sample comprised blood, either unsorted or a sorted T cell fraction (not recorded which). Receptor source: a female donor with ankylosing spondylitis or in good health (not recorded which).

This clonotype is labeled medium-sized. The V and J genes are TRBV9 and TRBJ1-3, with 8 bases lining up with TRBD1. Germline V gene lookup returns CDR1 SGDLS and CDR2 YYNGEE. J lost 0 bases, V lost 3 bases, and 8 bases had no gene match. The CDR3 length is 17 residues. As DNA, the CDR3 is TGTGCCAGCAGCGGGTCCAGGACAGGGCTCTCTGGAAACACCATATATTTT. Encoded protein: CASSGSRTGLSGNTIYF.

This clonotype is medium-sized by share. V gene TRBV9 combines with J gene TRBJ2-2, with D perhaps being TRBD1 or TRBD2 (5 bases each). The CDR3 has 15 amino acids. Trimming removed 1 base from V and 4 bases from J, with 11 bases in between. From germline, CDR1 is SGDLS and CDR2 YYNGEE. CDR3 amino acids: CASSVRDQLTGELFF. As DNA, the CDR3 is TGTGCCAGCAGCGTAAGGGACCAACTCACCGGGGAGCTGTTTTTT.

By frequency in the sample, this clonotype is medium-sized. The J gene is TRBJ2-1, the V gene TRBV9; D is perhaps TRBD1 (6 bases). This CDR3 is built from 14 residues. Deletions cut 4 bases from V and 8 bases from J, with 16 bases between. Germline values: CDR1 SGDLS, CDR2 YYNGEE. The DNA of the CDR3 is TGTGCCAGCAGCAACGACAGGTTGCAGGATGAGCAGTTCTTC. It translates to CASSNDRLQDEQFF.

This clonotype was seen a few times. The CDR3: CASSVAGSSYNSPLHF. The CDR3 coding sequence is TGTGCCAGCAGCGTCGCGGGGAGCTCCTATAATTCACCCCTCCACTTT. V gene TRBV9 combines with J gene TRBJ1-6; D gene ambiguous. Germline V lookup: CDR1 SGDLS, CDR2 YYNGEE. Trimming took 2 bases from V and 0 from J, leaving 9 bases between them. The CDR3 consists of 16 residues.

At least ten counts were recorded for this clonotype. V usage is TRBV9 and J usage is TRBJ2-6; D not resolved. Per the germline V gene, CDR1 is SGDLS and CDR2 is YYNGEE. Trimming cost V 0 bases and J 1 base, with 2 bases left between them. This CDR3 comprises 14 residues. The CDR3 loop reads CASSVASGANVLTF. As DNA, the CDR3 is TGTGCCAGCAGCGTAGCTTCTGGGGCCAACGTCCTGACTTTC.

This clonotype was detected ten times or more. This rearrangement joins TRBV9 to TRBJ1-5; 7 bases agree with TRBD1. V gave up 4 bases and J gave up 5 bases; unmatched junction bases: 6. The CDR3 is made up of 14 amino acids. Germline CDR1 SGDLS, CDR2 YYNGEE. The CDR3 is CASSPQGFHQPQHF. The CDR3 bases are TGTGCCAGCAGCCCACAGGGGTTTCATCAGCCCCAGCATTTT.

By share of the sample, this clonotype is medium-sized (0.01 to 0.1%). The chain is built from TRBV9 and TRBJ1-1; D not resolved. Germline lookup yields CDR1 SGDLS and CDR2 YYNGEE. Deletions cut 3 bases from V and 0 bases from J, with 12 bases between. The CDR3 loop spans 15 amino acids. The CDR3 DNA is TGTGCCAGCAGCGCGCTAGGGCAGATGAACACTGAAGCTTTCTTT. It encodes CASSALGQMNTEAFF.

This clonotype qualifies as medium-sized. The V call is TRBV9, the J call TRBJ2-7, with 8 nucleotides matching TRBD1. CDR3 length: 15 amino acids. CDR1 and CDR2 from the germline V gene are SGDLS and YYNGEE. V trimming: 0 bases; J trimming: 1 base; junction bases outside the gene matches: 3. CDR3 region: CASSVETGGSYEQYF. The CDR3 DNA reads TGTGCCAGCAGCGTAGAAACAGGGGGATCCTACGAGCAGTACTTC.

The table lists this clonotype with many counts. V usage is TRBV3-1 and J usage is TRBJ2-3; weak D call: TRBD2 (5 bases). The CDR3 contains 17 residues. Per the germline V gene, CDR1 is LGHDT and CDR2 is YNNKEL (reference sequence). V was clipped by 0 bases and J by 4 bases, with 17 bases between them. CDR3 region: CASSQDKRRKRPDTQYF. CDR3 bases: TGTGCCAGCAGCCAAGATAAGCGGAGGAAGCGACCAGATACGCAGTATTTT.

By proportion, this clonotype is large. V and J are TRBV9 and TRBJ1-4; possibly TRBD1 for D (5 bases). CDR1 is SGDLS, CDR2 YYNGEE, per germline. This CDR3 is built from 13 residues. With 4 bases removed from V and 8 bases from J, the gap between germline ends came to 12 bases. CDR3 coding DNA: TGTGCCAGCAGCCCCGGGGGGACCGAAAAACTGTTTTTT. Translated, it gives CASSPGGTEKLFF.

This clonotype has ten or more counts. The chain has TRBV9 and TRBJ2-1; 9 positions match TRBD1. Germline trimming cut 3 bases from V and 1 base from J; bases unmatched to any gene: 8. This CDR3 is 17 amino acids long. The germline gives CDR1 SGDLS, CDR2 YYNGEE. CDR3 in DNA: TGTGCCAGCAGCGACGGAGGGACAGGGAAATCCTACAATGAGCAGTTCTTC. As protein: CASSDGGTGKSYNEQFF. The whole variable domain, remainder taken from reference TRBV9 and TRBJ2-1, is DSGVTQTPKHLITATGQRVTLRCSPRSGDLSVYWYQQSLDQGLQFLIQYYNGEERAKGNILERFSAQQFPDLHSELNLSSLELGDSALYFCASSDGGTGKSYNEQFFGPGTRLTVL.

This clonotype was picked up many times. The genes are TRBV9 and TRBJ2-7, with TRBD1 matching 9 bases. CDR3 length: 14 amino acids. With V trimmed by 3 bases and J by 2 bases, 3 bases remained unmatched. Looked up from germline, CDR1 is SGDLS and CDR2 is YYNGEE. Written as DNA, the CDR3 is TGTGCCAGCAGCGCAGGACAGGGGACCTACGAGCAGTACTTC. It specifies CASSAGQGTYEQYF.

The chain carries TRBV9 and TRBJ2-1, with TRBD2 identical over 10 bases. The CDR3 spans 18 residues. J gave up 7 bases and V 0 bases, and 13 bases lay outside the gene matches. The germline gives CDR1 SGDLS, CDR2 YYNGEE. The chain's CDR3 is CASSVGIVERGGQNEQFF. In DNA form, the CDR3 reads TGTGCCAGCAGCGTAGGAATTGTTGAGCGGGGGGGCCAAAATGAGCAGTTCTTC.

This clonotype is labeled as medium-sized. V gene TRBV9 combines with J gene TRBJ1-2; 7 bases are shared with TRBD1. The CDR3 length is 16 residues. With 0 bases clipped from V and 4 bases from J, the junction kept 9 bases outside the gene matches. Per the germline V gene, CDR1 is SGDLS and CDR2 is YYNGEE. CDR3 nucleotides: TGTGCCAGCAGCGTAGGTTCGCGGGACAGCCCCTATGGCTACACCTTC. Translating it yields CASSVGSRDSPYGYTF. The complete variable domain, with remaining parts taken from reference TRBV9 and TRBJ1-2, reads DSGVTQTPKHLITATGQRVTLRCSPRSGDLSVYWYQQSLDQGLQFLIQYYNGEERAKGNILERFSAQQFPDLHSELNLSSLELGDSALYFCASSVGSRDSPYGYTFGSGTRLTVV.

This clonotype ranks as medium-sized. The V call is TRBV9, the J call TRBJ1-1, with D hard to call. Looked up from germline, CDR1 is SGDLS and CDR2 is YYNGEE. The V gene lost 4 bases and the J gene lost 0 bases, with 13 bases spanning the gap. The CDR3 contains 15 residues. CDR3 nucleotides: TGTGCCAGCAGCCCCTCTGGGCACCTGAACACTGAAGCTTTCTTT. Encoded protein: CASSPSGHLNTEAFF.